The sequence of this T cell receptor (beta chain) was determined in a study of shared clonotypes between healthy human individuals. Overall study: Per donor, CD8 memory used one plate, CD8 naive used two, CD4 memory used three and CD4 naive used three.

This table comes from immunoSEQ multiplex PCR, and its TCRdb copy is limited to in-frame clones, with some not included. The top ten hold 0.1% to 0.15% of the sample, which has about 2 million clones, roughly 96% seen once. The study drew its donors from healthy HIV-negative adults without recent acute infections or vaccinations. The TCR comes from a man between 18 and 29 years old in good health. The source material was naive CD4+ T cells sorted from blood. The subset is: CD45RA+ positively selected.

CDR3 amino acids: CASSIGTVYNSPLHF. Here the CDR3 DNA reads TGTGCCAGCAGTATAGGGACGGTCTATAATTCACCCCTCCACTTT. The V gene is TRBV2, the J gene TRBJ1-6, with D possibly matching TRBD1 (5 bases). The germline V gene encodes CDR1 SNHLY and CDR2 FYNNEI. V lost 5 bases and J lost 3, with 11 bases in between. CDR3 length: 15 amino acids.